The 29 T cell receptor beta chains in this list originate from one sample, sequenced in a study of blood T cell repertoires in COVID-19. TCRdb's copy holds only in-frame clones and misses some; the assay was immunoSEQ multiplex PCR. The sample records about 270,000 clones, approximately 90% being singletons. Material: PBMCs or T cells enriched from blood (not recorded which). Receptors were obtained from a young woman who had recovered from COVID-19.

The CDR3 bases are TGTGCCAGCAGTCCGGGGACAGGGTCAAATGAAAAACTGTTTTTT. As protein: CASSPGTGSNEKLFF. The J gene is TRBJ1-4, the V gene TRBV27; 9 nucleotides align to TRBD1. The length of the CDR3 is 15 residues. With V trimmed by 5 bases and J by 5 bases, 6 bases remained unmatched. CDR1 is MNHEY, CDR2 SMNVEV, per germline (reference sequence).

The count of this clone is one. This chain uses TRBV6-5 with TRBJ1-5, with TRBD1 matching over 7 bases. The CDR3 runs 15 residues. V shed 0 bases, J shed 7 bases, and the junction held 6 bases outside the gene matches. Germline values: CDR1 MNHEY, CDR2 SVGAGI. CDR3 DNA sequence: TGTGCCAGCAGTTACTCGGGACAGACAGGACAGCCCCAGCATTTT. Its protein is CASSYSGQTGQPQHF.

J is TRBJ1-5 and V is TRBV2; TRBD1 matches 7 bases. CDR1 is SNHLY, CDR2 FYNNEI, per germline. CDR3 length: 16 amino acids. Trimming at V came to 2 bases and at J to 3 bases, leaving 7 bases not matched to a gene. DNA of the CDR3: TGTGCCAGCAGTGAAACCAGGGACAGATTCAATCAGCCCCAGCATTTT. Encoded protein: CASSETRDRFNQPQHF.

The V gene is TRBV19, the J gene TRBJ1-5; unclear D gene. From germline, CDR1 is LNHDA and CDR2 SQIVND (reference sequence). Trimming shortened V by 5 bases and J by 4 bases, and 6 bases separated the two germline ends. The CDR3 contains 12 residues. The CDR3 nucleotides read TGTGCCAGTAGTTTCCCGAATCAGCCCCAGCATTTT. Translation gives CASSFPNQPQHF. Based on the CDR3 plus reference TRBV19 and TRBJ1-5, the full variable domain is DGGITQSPKYLFRKEGQNVTLSCEQNLNHDAMYWYRQDPGQGLRLIYYSQIVNDFQKGDIAEGYSVSREKKESFPLTVTSAQKNPTAFYLCASSFPNQPQHFGDGTRLSIL.

This chain uses TRBV5-1 with TRBJ2-7, with TRBD1 as a possible D gene (5 bases). CDR1 is SGHRS and CDR2 is YFSETQ in the germline V gene. V was pared by 2 bases and J by 0 bases, with 6 bases between. CDR3 size: 13 residues. In nucleotides, the CDR3 is TGCGCCAGCAGCTTAGGGGTCTCCTACGAGCAGTACTTC. Translating it yields CASSLGVSYEQYF.

This clone has a single count. The chain combines TRBV6-2 or TRBV6-3 with TRBJ1-1; 9 positions match TRBD1. With 4 bases clipped from V and 4 bases from J, the junction kept 7 bases outside the gene matches. From germline, CDR1 is MNHEY and CDR2 SVGEGT. This CDR3 spans 15 amino acids. DNA for the CDR3: TGTGCCAGCAGTTTCAGGACAGGGGCGACCACTGAAGCTTTCTTT. It translates to CASSFRTGATTEAFF.

The chain carries TRBV2 and TRBJ1-2; tentative D call: TRBD1 (5 bases). Germline CDR1 and CDR2: SNHLY and FYNNEI. This CDR3 region has 13 residues. V was pared by 7 bases and J by 4 bases, with 13 bases between. CDR3 loop: CASNTGTPYGYTF. The CDR3 DNA reads TGTGCCAGCAACACCGGGACTCCCTATGGCTACACCTTC.

V and J are TRBV14 and TRBJ1-6; D uncertain. This CDR3 is 16 amino acids long. Germline V CDR1 and CDR2: SGHDN, FVKESK. V dropped 4 bases and J dropped 10 bases, with 20 bases sitting between them. CDR3 loop: CASSPYPRGPQSPLHF. In DNA, the CDR3 is TGTGCCAGCAGCCCTTACCCCCGAGGCCCGCAGTCACCCCTCCACTTT.

This chain uses TRBV7-2 with TRBJ1-2; 11 bases align to TRBD1. Germline V CDR1 and CDR2: SGHTA, FQGNSA. V lost 2 bases, J lost 7 bases, and 3 bases stayed unmatched. The CDR3 runs 14 residues. This CDR3 is CASSLSGTGGGYTF. CDR3 DNA: TGTGCCAGCAGCTTATCCGGGACAGGGGGTGGCTACACCTTC.

The chain combines TRBV12-5 with TRBJ2-5, with D maybe TRBD1 (6 bases). Germline V gene sequence: CDR1 LGHNT, CDR2 FRNRAP. Trimming took off 1 base at V and 5 bases at J, with 11 bases between the two ends. The CDR3 is 14 amino acids. CDR3 coding DNA: TGTGCTAGTGGTTTGGGGACAGTCGGGGAGACCCAGTACTTC. Encoded protein: CASGLGTVGETQYF.

A word on this clone: Germline is not matched at one junction end, which may reflect a read error. The chain has TRBV3-1 (or the pseudogene TRBV3-2) and TRBJ2-1; D unresolved. The CDR3 contains 16 residues. The germline gives CDR1 LGHDT, CDR2 YNNKEL (reference sequence). The CDR3 sequence is CASSQERAPSFNEQFF. The CDR3 DNA follows: TGTGCCAGCAGCCAAGAAAGAGCCCCCTCCTTCAATGAGCAGTTCTTC.

V and J are TRBV7-2 and TRBJ1-1; TRBD1 matches 8 bases. Germline V gives CDR1 SGHTA, CDR2 FQGNSA. Trimming cost V 3 bases and J 7 bases; bases outside gene matches: 4. The CDR3 consists of 13 residues. DNA for the CDR3: TGTGCCAGCAGCTTGGACAGGGAGGATGAAGCTTTCTTT. Protein product: CASSLDREDEAFF.

The chain joins TRBV15 to TRBJ1-2; 12 bases agree with TRBD1. Germline CDR1 LNHNV, CDR2 YYDKDF (reference sequence). The CDR3 runs 15 residues. J lost 8 bases, V lost 0 bases, and 4 bases had no gene match. CDR3 DNA: TGTGCCACCAGCAGAGAGGGACAGGGGGCGAGAGGCTACACCTTC. As protein: CATSREGQGARGYTF. The full variable domain, rest sourced from reference TRBV15 and TRBJ1-2, is DAMVIQNPRYQVTQFGKPVTLSCSQTLNHNVMYWYQQKSSQAPKLLFHYYDKDFNNEADTPDNFQSRRPNTSFCFLDIRSPGLGDTAMYLCATSREGQGARGYTFGSGTRLTVV.

The rearrangement links TRBV19 to TRBJ2-5; 9 bases agree with TRBD1. Germline CDR1 and CDR2: LNHDA and SQIVND (reference sequence). This CDR3 region has 17 residues. Trimming cost V 3 bases and J 1 base; bases outside gene matches: 9. The CDR3 here is CASSMGTGSWGQETQYF. The CDR3 bases are TGTGCCAGTAGTATGGGGACAGGGTCATGGGGCCAAGAGACCCAGTACTTC.

The genes are TRBV15 and TRBJ1-1; no clear D gene. The CDR3 totals 15 residues. Germline V CDR1 and CDR2: LNHNV, YYDKDF (reference sequence). V was trimmed by 0 bases and J by 0 bases, leaving 8 bases between them. The DNA for the CDR3 is TGTGCCACCAGCAGAGATAATTGGCTGAACACTGAAGCTTTCTTT. Residues: CATSRDNWLNTEAFF.

The chain couples TRBV18 to TRBJ1-6; 8 bases fit TRBD1. Trimming at V came to 6 bases and at J to 8 bases, leaving 9 bases not matched to a gene. The length of the CDR3 is 15 residues. Germline CDR1 and CDR2: KGHSH and LQKENI. In DNA, the CDR3 is TGTGCCAGCTCGTCCACAGGGGGTAAGGATTCACCCCTCCACTTT. Translation gives CASSSTGGKDSPLHF. Combining the CDR3 with reference TRBV18 and TRBJ1-6 gives the whole variable domain NAGVMQNPRHLVRRRGQEARLRCSPMKGHSHVYWYRQLPEEGLKFMVYLQKENIIDESGMPKERFSAEFPKEGPSILRIQQVVRGDSAAYFCASSSTGGKDSPLHFGNGTRLTVT.

This chain connects TRBV19 to TRBJ1-1, with 9 bases that match TRBD1. The ends lost 4 bases at V and 3 bases at J; junction bases unmatched: 9. The length of the CDR3 is 16 residues. The germline gives CDR1 LNHDA, CDR2 SQIVND (reference sequence). This chain's CDR3 is CASSRTNRGQDTEAFF. In DNA form, the CDR3 reads TGTGCCAGTAGTAGGACTAACAGGGGGCAAGACACTGAAGCTTTCTTT.

This clone showed up just a few times. The V call is TRBV19, the J call TRBJ2-1; perhaps TRBD2 as D (5 bases). The V end lost 0 bases, the J end lost 4 bases, and 7 bases lay between the germline ends. This CDR3 is built from 14 residues. The V gene's germline CDR1 is LNHDA and CDR2 SQIVND (reference sequence). Written as DNA, the CDR3 is TGTGCCAGTAGTATAGAAATAGCGTACAATGAGCAGTTCTTC. Amino acid sequence: CASSIEIAYNEQFF.

The chain has TRBV4-1 and TRBJ1-4, with D perhaps matching TRBD1 (5 bases). The CDR3 loop spans 16 amino acids. V lost 1 base to trimming and J lost 0 bases, with 9 bases between them. In germline, CDR1 is MGHRA, CDR2 YSYEKL. CDR3 loop: CASSQVQGATNEKLFF. The CDR3 DNA is TGCGCCAGCAGCCAAGTGCAGGGCGCAACTAATGAAAAACTGTTTTTT.

The chain combines TRBV27 with TRBJ1-4; D gene ambiguous. Germline V gene sequence: CDR1 MNHEY, CDR2 SMNVEV (reference sequence). V lost 5 bases and J 0 bases, leaving 4 bases between the germline ends. The length of the CDR3 is 13 residues. The CDR3 DNA reads TGTGCCAGCAGTCACTCAACTAATGAAAAACTGTTTTTT. It specifies CASSHSTNEKLFF. Full variable domain (outside the CDR3, taken from reference TRBV27 and TRBJ1-4): EAQVTQNPRYLITVTGKKLTVTCSQNMNHEYMSWYRQDPGLGLRQIYYSMNVEVTDKGDVPEGYKVSRKEKRNFPLILESPSPNQTSLYFCASSHSTNEKLFFGSGTQLSVL.

This clone has just one count. The chain joins TRBV11-2 to TRBJ2-7; a possible D gene is TRBD1 (5 bases). V lost 4 bases, J lost 1 base, and 14 bases lay in between. Germline assignment: CDR1 SGHAT and CDR2 FQNNGV. The CDR3 consists of 15 residues. In DNA form, the CDR3 reads TGTGCCAGCAGCTCGGACAAGTCTTGGTCCTACGAGCAGTACTTC. It specifies CASSSDKSWSYEQYF.

The gene calls are TRBV30 and TRBJ1-4; D is unresolved. The V end was cut by 3 bases, the J end by 5 bases, with 10 bases between. CDR1 is GTSNPN and CDR2 is SVGIG in the germline V gene (reference sequence). There are 13 residues in the CDR3. The CDR3 DNA is TGTGCCTGGAGGATGACCGGGAATGAAAAACTGTTTTTT. Translating gives CAWRMTGNEKLFF. The full variable domain, in which reference TRBV30 and TRBJ1-4 provide the parts outside the CDR3, is SQTIHQWPATLVQPVGSPLSLECTVEGTSNPNLYWYRQAAGRGLQLLFYSVGIGQISSEVPQNLSASRPQDRQFILSSKKLLLSDSGFYLCAWRMTGNEKLFFGSGTQLSVL.

V is TRBV5-1 and J is TRBJ1-1; D uncertain. The germline V gene encodes CDR1 SGHRS and CDR2 YFSETQ. This CDR3 region has 14 residues. Deletions cut 4 bases from V and 0 bases from J, with 10 bases between. The chain's CDR3 is CASSAGSMNTEAFF. In DNA form, the CDR3 reads TGCGCCAGCAGCGCGGGGAGTATGAACACTGAAGCTTTCTTT.

A single count supports this clone. The chain couples TRBV19 to TRBJ1-2; D is possibly TRBD1 (6 bases). V was clipped by 4 bases and J by 4 bases, with 13 bases between them. Germline V lookup: CDR1 LNHDA, CDR2 SQIVND (reference sequence). The CDR3 is 14 residues long. The CDR3 coding sequence is TGTGCCAGTAGTAGGGGGACACTCCCCTATGGCTACACCTTC. Translated: CASSRGTLPYGYTF.

The V and J genes are TRBV7-9 and TRBJ2-7; D might be TRBD1 (5 bases). V was clipped by 3 bases and J by 2 bases, with 14 bases between them. Germline CDR1 reads SEHNR; CDR2 reads FQNEAQ (reference sequence). This CDR3 has 15 amino acids. CDR3: CASSFWGQGTYEQYF. CDR3 DNA: TGTGCCAGCAGCTTTTGGGGCCAGGGCACCTACGAGCAGTACTTC. Supplemented by reference TRBV7-9 and TRBJ2-7, the full variable domain reads DTGVSQNPRHKITKRGQNVTFRCDPISEHNRLYWYRQTLGQGPEFLTYFQNEAQLEKSRLLSDRFSAERPKGSFSTLEIQRTEQGDSAMYLCASSFWGQGTYEQYFGPGTRLTVT.

The gene calls are TRBV4-1 and TRBJ1-5; weak D call: TRBD1 (5 bases). The CDR3 extends over 15 amino acids. V dropped 2 bases and J dropped 4 bases, with 12 bases sitting between them. Germline-derived CDR1 and CDR2 are MGHRA and YSYEKL. DNA of the CDR3: TGCGCCAGCAGCCAACAGGGCCGGAAAAATCAGCCCCAGCATTTT. Amino acids: CASSQQGRKNQPQHF.

This clone appeared once. This chain joins TRBV5-8 and TRBJ1-6, with TRBD1 as a possible D gene (5 bases). This CDR3 has 15 amino acids. The germline gives CDR1 SGHTS, CDR2 YDEGEE. The V and J ends lost 4 bases and 5 bases respectively, with 13 bases between them. CDR3 bases: TGTGCCAGCAGCGCGGGGACTTTCAATAATTCACCCCTCCACTTT. It specifies CASSAGTFNNSPLHF.

The V call is TRBV7-8, the J call TRBJ1-1, with a possible D match to TRBD1 (5 bases). The germline CDR1 and CDR2 sequences are SGHVS and FQNEAQ. The CDR3 extends over 16 amino acids. The germline V and J ends were trimmed by 0 bases and 0 bases, with 11 bases remaining between them. CDR3: CASSLASGSVNTEAFF. CDR3 coding DNA: TGTGCCAGCAGCTTAGCCTCAGGGTCGGTGAACACTGAAGCTTTCTTT.

The chain has TRBV5-4 and TRBJ2-1, with D perhaps TRBD2 (6 bases). Trimming shortened V by 4 bases and J by 2 bases, and 10 bases separated the two germline ends. The CDR3 sequence is 14 residues long. The germline gives CDR1 SGHNT, CDR2 YYREEE (reference sequence). CDR3: CASSRRGTYNEQFF. CDR3 DNA sequence: TGTGCCAGCAGCAGGCGGGGAACCTACAATGAGCAGTTCTTC.